These 14 T cell receptor beta chains came from one sample sequenced in a study of shared clonotypes between healthy human individuals. Sequencing used immunoSEQ multiplex PCR; TCRdb keeps in-frame clones, though not all of them. The sample has 2 million to 2.5 million clones; roughly 93% are singletons. Sequenced input: naive CD4+ T cells from PBMCs. Subset defined: CD45RA+ positively selected. The receptors come from a man between 18 and 35 years old in good health. Some clones in this sample may be carry-over from other donors' samples.

V usage is TRBV2 and J usage is TRBJ1-1; D is possibly TRBD1 (5 bases). The germline V and J ends were trimmed by 4 bases and 4 bases, with 10 bases remaining between them. The germline V gene encodes CDR1 SNHLY and CDR2 FYNNEI. This CDR3 is built from 13 residues. This chain's CDR3 is CASSAGLGTEAFF. For the CDR3, the DNA is TGTGCCAGCAGTGCAGGGTTGGGCACTGAAGCTTTCTTT.

The chain joins TRBV5-1 to TRBJ1-2; maybe TRBD1 (5 bases). The CDR3 contains 14 residues. The V and J ends lost 1 base and 3 bases respectively, with 10 bases between them. Germline CDR1 is SGHRS and CDR2 is YFSETQ. CDR3 DNA: TGCGCCAGCAGCTTGTCAGGGAACGACTATGGCTACACCTTC. Amino acid sequence: CASSLSGNDYGYTF.

This clone was detected only a few times. The chain links TRBV10-3 to TRBJ2-1; D could derive from TRBD1 or TRBD2 (5 bases each). The CDR3 length is 13 residues. Trimming took 4 bases from V and 5 from J, leaving 9 bases between them. Per germline, CDR1 ENHRY and CDR2 SYGVKD. CDR3 residues: CAISGGTHNEQFF. The CDR3 DNA is TGTGCCATCAGTGGAGGGACCCACAATGAGCAGTTCTTC.

Here the CDR3 reads CASSFGSGTSTDTQYF. In DNA form, the CDR3 reads TGTGCCAGCAGCTTTGGGTCGGGAACGAGCACAGATACGCAGTATTTT. The V call is TRBV7-9, the J call TRBJ2-3; D is possibly TRBD2 (5 bases). The CDR3 runs 16 residues. The germline V gene has CDR1 SEHNR and CDR2 FQNEAQ (reference sequence). Trimming removed 3 bases at V and 0 bases at J, with 13 bases between.

This chain uses TRBV7-3 with TRBJ2-1; 11 bases map to TRBD2. The CDR3 spans 16 residues. V lost 5 bases and J lost 6; bases outside the gene matches: 9. From germline, CDR1 is SGHTA and CDR2 FQGTGA. This chain's CDR3 is CASSLELAGAGNEQFF. CDR3 in DNA: TGTGCCAGCAGCCTAGAACTAGCGGGAGCGGGCAATGAGCAGTTCTTC.

V gene TRBV28 combines with J gene TRBJ1-4; D uncertain. The CDR3 spans 12 residues. Trimming stripped 6 bases from V and 5 bases from J, with 7 bases between. Looked up from germline, CDR1 is MDHEN and CDR2 is SYDVKM. CDR3 in DNA: TGTGCCAGCAGATTTGGGAATGAAAAACTGTTTTTT. As protein: CASRFGNEKLFF.

This chain links TRBV28 with TRBJ2-4; D call uncertain. Germline V CDR1 and CDR2: MDHEN, SYDVKM. The V end lost 11 bases, the J end lost 4 bases, and 15 bases lay between the germline ends. This CDR3 is built from 13 residues. CDR3 region: CAPRATVKNIQYF. DNA for the CDR3: TGTGCCCCTAGAGCAACAGTGAAAAACATTCAGTACTTC.

As for this clone: Other DNA sequences in the same sample also yield this CDR3. The chain is built from TRBV7-2 and TRBJ1-1; possibly TRBD1 for D (5 bases). Trimming stripped 0 bases from V and 0 bases from J, with 8 bases between. Germline V gene lookup returns CDR1 SGHTA and CDR2 FQGNSA. This CDR3 comprises 15 residues. CDR3 amino acids: CASSLAGGVNTEAFF. Written as DNA, the CDR3 is TGTGCCAGCAGCTTAGCTGGGGGGGTGAACACTGAAGCTTTCTTT.

In regard to this clone: The identical CDR3 is also encoded by other nucleotide sequences in the sample. The J gene is TRBJ2-3, the V gene TRBV2, with D perhaps TRBD1 (5 bases). Germline CDR1 reads SNHLY; CDR2 reads FYNNEI. V was clipped by 6 bases and J by 0 bases, with 7 bases between them. The CDR3 is 13 amino acids. Here the CDR3 reads CASSGHSTDTQYF. CDR3 bases: TGTGCCAGCAGCGGACATAGCACAGATACGCAGTATTTT.

This rearrangement joins TRBV5-6 to TRBJ2-3; tentative D call: TRBD2 (7 bases). The V gene lost 1 base and the J gene lost 13 bases, with 10 bases spanning the gap. Germline V gene sequence: CDR1 SGHDT, CDR2 YYEEEE. This CDR3 comprises 11 residues. CDR3 nucleotide sequence: TGTGCCAGCAGCTTGAGAGGGGGGGAGTATTTT. Its translation: CASSLRGGEYF.

CDR3 sequence: CAWGGLNTEAFF. CDR3 DNA sequence: TGTGCCTGGGGAGGCCTGAACACTGAAGCTTTCTTT. This sequence joins TRBV30 and TRBJ1-1; D is unclear. Germline CDR1 and CDR2: GTSNPN and SVGIG (reference sequence). The CDR3 consists of 12 residues. The ends were cut back, 5 bases at V and 0 bases at J, with 7 bases in the middle.

This sequence joins TRBV28 and TRBJ2-6, with 8 bases identical to TRBD2. The ends lost 4 bases at V and 0 bases at J; junction bases unmatched: 14. The germline gives CDR1 MDHEN, CDR2 SYDVKM. This CDR3 region has 20 residues. The CDR3: CASSSPLAGWGSSGANVLTF. The CDR3 nucleotides read TGTGCCAGCAGTTCCCCTTTAGCGGGGTGGGGGAGCTCTGGGGCCAACGTCCTGACTTTC.

In the case of this clone: The sample has other DNA sequences that encode this CDR3 too. The rearrangement uses TRBV19 and TRBJ1-5, with D perhaps matching TRBD1 (6 bases). CDR3 length equals 14 residues. In germline, CDR1 is LNHDA, CDR2 SQIVND (reference sequence). The V and J ends lost 5 bases and 0 bases respectively, with 8 bases between them. CDR3 sequence reads: CASSWTDSNQPQHF. The DNA of the CDR3 is TGTGCCAGTAGTTGGACAGATAGCAATCAGCCCCAGCATTTT.

The rearrangement links TRBV10-3 to TRBJ2-5, with 8 nucleotides matching TRBD2. CDR3 size: 13 residues. V lost 6 bases, J lost 3 bases, and 3 bases stayed unmatched. Germline V gene sequence: CDR1 ENHRY, CDR2 SYGVKD. The CDR3 here is CAIRLADKETQYF. The CDR3 nucleotides read TGTGCCATCAGACTAGCGGATAAAGAGACCCAGTACTTC.